The present T cell receptor beta chain was sequenced within a study of blood T cells in healthy people across ages. V was clipped by 0 bases and J by 5 bases, with 16 bases between them. This CDR3 comprises 15 residues. Germline V gives CDR1 GTSNPN, CDR2 SVGIG (reference sequence). This clonotype was found a few times. Primers used in a second PCR of roughly 6 to 12 cycles were a sample-barcoded 5' primer and a J-beta primer mix. Each CDR3 protein is one row after TCRdb ran MiXCR on the 5' RACE reads. The sample has 450,000 to 600,000 distinct CDR3 sequences; roughly a quarter are singletons. A further study also used this sample, focusing on T cells of mothers and their children.

The clonotype comes from a boy under 10 years old in good health. The V gene is TRBV30, the J gene TRBJ2-5, with D uncertain. Input material: blood. This chain's CDR3 is CAWSVRRAHGETQYF. The DNA of the CDR3 is TGTGCCTGGAGTGTCCGACGGGCACACGGGGAGACCCAGTACTTC.